Listed below are T cell receptor beta chains from one sample, sequenced in a study of T cells in Graves' hyperthyroidism and ophthalmopathy. TCRdb re-analysed the multiplex PCR reads in MiXCR, keeping a single row per CDR3 protein. Of a few hundred thousand distinct CDR3 sequences in the sample, roughly 13% were seen once. Sequenced sample: blood. The source of these receptors is a middle-aged woman with Graves' ophthalmopathy. Both conserved end residues are part of each CDR3. Fields, in order: CDR3 protein, V gene, J gene.

CSARDLYEQYF	TRBV29-1	TRBJ2-7
CATRGGWDNQPQHF	TRBV10-3	TRBJ1-5
CASSLLRDRPYEQYF	TRBV28	TRBJ2-7
CATRLGVGYYEQYF	TRBV7-2	TRBJ2-7
CASRSGLAGAPSYNEQFF	TRBV19	TRBJ2-1
CASSFEMSGKLFF	TRBV18	TRBJ1-4
CSARMDRNTEAFF	TRBV20-1	TRBJ1-1
CSAILAGGSYEQYF	TRBV20-1	TRBJ2-7
CASSRGGSGEQFF	TRBV2	TRBJ2-1
CASSKNPGTGGNYGYTF	TRBV19	TRBJ1-2
CASSKRQGRNTEAFF	TRBV6-1	TRBJ1-1
CASSFPQGVDEQYF	TRBV5-1	TRBJ2-7
CAWSRLAGVRAYEQYF	TRBV30	TRBJ2-7
CASSKTGLATGELFF	TRBV5-1	TRBJ2-2
CSALGTGDNYGYTF	TRBV20-1	TRBJ1-2
CASSRQTTEQYF	TRBV28	TRBJ2-7
CASSQEWRGNQPQHF	TRBV4-1	TRBJ1-5